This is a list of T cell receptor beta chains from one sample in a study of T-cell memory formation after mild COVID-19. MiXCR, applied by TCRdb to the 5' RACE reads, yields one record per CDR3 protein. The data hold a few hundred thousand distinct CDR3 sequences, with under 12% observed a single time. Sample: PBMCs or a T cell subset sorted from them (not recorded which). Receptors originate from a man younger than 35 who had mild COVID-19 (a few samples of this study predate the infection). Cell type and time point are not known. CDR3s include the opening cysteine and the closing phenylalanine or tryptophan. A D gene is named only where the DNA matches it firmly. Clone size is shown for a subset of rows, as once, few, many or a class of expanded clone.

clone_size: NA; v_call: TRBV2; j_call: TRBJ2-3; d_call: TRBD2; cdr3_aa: CASSVERGENTQYF; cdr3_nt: TGTGCCAGCAGTGTTGAGCGGGGGGAGAATACGCAGTATTTT
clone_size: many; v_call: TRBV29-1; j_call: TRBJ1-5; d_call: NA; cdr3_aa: CSVEIGQGNNQPQHF; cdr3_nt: TGCAGCGTTGAAATCGGCCAGGGTAACAATCAGCCCCAGCATTTT
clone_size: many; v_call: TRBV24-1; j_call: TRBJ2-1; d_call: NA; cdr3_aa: CATSKSSYNEQFF; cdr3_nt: TGTGCCACCAGTAAAAGCTCCTACAATGAGCAGTTCTTC
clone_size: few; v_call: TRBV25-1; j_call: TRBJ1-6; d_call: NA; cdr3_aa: CASSATGGSSPLHF; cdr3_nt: TGTGCCAGCAGTGCTACCGGGGGCAGTTCACCCCTCCACTTT
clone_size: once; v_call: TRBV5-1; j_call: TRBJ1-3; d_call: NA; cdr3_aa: CASSPWTDSGNTIYF; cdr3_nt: TGCGCCAGCAGCCCATGGACAGACTCTGGAAACACCATATATTTT
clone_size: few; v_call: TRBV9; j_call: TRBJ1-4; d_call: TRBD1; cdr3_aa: CASSTTGVNEKLFF; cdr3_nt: TGTGCCAGCAGCACGACAGGGGTCAATGAAAAACTGTTTTTT
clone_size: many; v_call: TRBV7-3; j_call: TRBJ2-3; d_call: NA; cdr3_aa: CASSSGQTDTQYF; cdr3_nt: TGTGCCAGCAGCTCCGGACAGACAGATACGCAGTATTTT
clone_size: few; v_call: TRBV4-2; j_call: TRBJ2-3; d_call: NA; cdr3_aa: CASSQELTDTQYF; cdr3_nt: TGTGCCAGCAGCCAAGAGCTCACAGATACGCAGTATTTT
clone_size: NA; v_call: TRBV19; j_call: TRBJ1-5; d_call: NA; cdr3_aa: CASSIARGGVLQPQHF; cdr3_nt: TGTGCCAGTAGTATAGCCCGGGGAGGGGTACTTCAGCCCCAGCATTTT
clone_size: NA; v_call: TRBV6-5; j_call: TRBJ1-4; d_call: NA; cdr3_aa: CASRGIEEKLFF; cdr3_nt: TGTGCCAGCAGAGGGATAGAAGAAAAACTGTTTTTT
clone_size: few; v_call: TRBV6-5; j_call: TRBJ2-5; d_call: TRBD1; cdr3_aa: CASRNTGQIETQYF; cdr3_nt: TGTGCCAGCAGGAACACGGGACAGATAGAGACCCAGTACTTC
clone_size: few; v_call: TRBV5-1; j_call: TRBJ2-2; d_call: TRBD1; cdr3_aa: CASSFDRGAGELFF; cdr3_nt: TGCGCCAGCAGCTTCGACAGGGGAGCCGGGGAGCTGTTTTTT
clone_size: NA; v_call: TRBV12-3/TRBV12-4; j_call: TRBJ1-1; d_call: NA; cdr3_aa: CASSADRPEAFF; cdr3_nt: TGTGCCAGCAGTGCCGACAGGCCTGAAGCTTTCTTT
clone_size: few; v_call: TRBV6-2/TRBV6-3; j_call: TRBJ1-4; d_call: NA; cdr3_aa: CASSYSRGVSEKLFF; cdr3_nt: TGTGCCAGCAGTTACTCTAGAGGAGTGTCCGAAAAACTGTTTTTT
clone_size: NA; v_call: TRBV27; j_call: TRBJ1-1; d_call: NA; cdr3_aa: CASSFYLNTEAFF; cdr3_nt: TGTGCCAGCAGTTTTTACCTGAACACTGAAGCTTTCTTT
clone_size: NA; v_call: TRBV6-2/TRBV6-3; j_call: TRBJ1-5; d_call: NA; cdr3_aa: CASETRYQPQHF; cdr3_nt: TGTGCCAGCGAGACACGATATCAGCCCCAGCATTTT
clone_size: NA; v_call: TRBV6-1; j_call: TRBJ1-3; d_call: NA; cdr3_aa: CASTPPWNSGNTIYF; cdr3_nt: TGTGCCAGCACCCCCCCTTGGAACTCTGGAAACACCATATATTTT
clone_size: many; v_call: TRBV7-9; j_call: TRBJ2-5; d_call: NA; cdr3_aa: CASSLETQYF; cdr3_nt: TGTGCCAGCAGTCTGGAGACCCAGTACTTC
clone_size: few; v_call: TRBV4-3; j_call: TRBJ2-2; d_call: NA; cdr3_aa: CASSQDPPQLEGAGELFF; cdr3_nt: TGCGCCAGCAGCCAAGATCCCCCTCAACTAGAGGGGGCCGGGGAGCTGTTTTTT
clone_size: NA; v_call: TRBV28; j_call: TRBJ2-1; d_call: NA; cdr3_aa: CASSLIGDDYNEQFF; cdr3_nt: TGTGCCAGCAGTTTAATTGGAGACGATTACAATGAGCAGTTCTTC
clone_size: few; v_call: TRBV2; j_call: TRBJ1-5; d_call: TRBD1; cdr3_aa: CASRAETGGQPQHF; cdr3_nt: TGTGCCAGCAGGGCCGAGACAGGGGGTCAGCCCCAGCATTTT
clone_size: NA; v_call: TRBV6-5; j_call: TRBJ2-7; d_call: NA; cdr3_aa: CASSSWVSGAYEQYF; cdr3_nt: TGTGCCAGCAGTTCTTGGGTCTCCGGGGCCTACGAGCAGTACTTC
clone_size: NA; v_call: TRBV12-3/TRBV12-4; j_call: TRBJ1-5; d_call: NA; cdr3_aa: CASSLMGDGNQPQHF; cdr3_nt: TGTGCCAGCAGTCTCATGGGGGACGGCAATCAGCCCCAGCATTTT
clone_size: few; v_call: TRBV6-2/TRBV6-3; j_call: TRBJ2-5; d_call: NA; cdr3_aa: CASSHRGETQYF; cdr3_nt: TGTGCCAGCAGCCACCGGGGGGAGACCCAGTACTTC
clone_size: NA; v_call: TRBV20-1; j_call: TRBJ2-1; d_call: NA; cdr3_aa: CSARPDSYNEQFF; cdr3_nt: TGCAGTGCTAGACCGGACAGTTACAATGAGCAGTTCTTC
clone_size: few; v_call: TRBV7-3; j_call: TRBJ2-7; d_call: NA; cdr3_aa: CASRYKGDSAYEQYF; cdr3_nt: TGTGCCAGCAGGTACAAGGGGGACTCCGCCTACGAGCAGTACTTC
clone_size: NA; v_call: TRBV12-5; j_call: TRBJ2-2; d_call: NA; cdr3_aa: CASGLGLNTGELFF; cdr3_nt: TGTGCTAGTGGTCTAGGACTGAACACCGGGGAGCTGTTTTTT
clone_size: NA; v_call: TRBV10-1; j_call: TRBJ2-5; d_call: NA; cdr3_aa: CASSERSGPRYF; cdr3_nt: TGCGCCAGCAGTGAACGTAGCGGCCCTAGATACTTC
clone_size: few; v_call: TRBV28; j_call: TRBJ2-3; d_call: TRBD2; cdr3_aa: CASSLGGGLTDTQYF; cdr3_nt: TGTGCCAGCAGTTTAGGCGGGGGGCTCACAGATACGCAGTATTTT
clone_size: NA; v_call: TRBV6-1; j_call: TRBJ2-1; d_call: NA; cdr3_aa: CASSEAGHRDNEQFF; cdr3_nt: TGTGCCAGCAGTGAAGCGGGGCACAGAGACAATGAGCAGTTCTTC
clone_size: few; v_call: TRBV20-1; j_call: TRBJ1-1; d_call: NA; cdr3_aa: CSARDTNTEAFF; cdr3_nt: TGCAGTGCTAGAGACACTAACACTGAAGCTTTCTTT
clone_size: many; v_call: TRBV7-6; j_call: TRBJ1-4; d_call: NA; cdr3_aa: CASSRGGEKLFF; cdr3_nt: TGTGCCAGCAGCAGGGGAGGAGAAAAACTGTTTTTT
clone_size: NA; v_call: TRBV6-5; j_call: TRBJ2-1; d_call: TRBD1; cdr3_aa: CASRSWTGKSEQFF; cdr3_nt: TGTGCCAGCCGGTCGTGGACAGGTAAAAGTGAGCAGTTCTTC
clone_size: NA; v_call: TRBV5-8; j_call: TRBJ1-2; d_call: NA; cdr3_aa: CASSFSGANYGYTF; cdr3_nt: TGTGCCAGCAGCTTCTCAGGGGCGAACTATGGCTACACCTTC
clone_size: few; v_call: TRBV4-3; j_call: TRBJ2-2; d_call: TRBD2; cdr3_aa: CASSQDGRGRWAGELFF; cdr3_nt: TGCGCCAGCAGCCAAGATGGGAGGGGCAGGTGGGCCGGGGAGCTGTTTTTT
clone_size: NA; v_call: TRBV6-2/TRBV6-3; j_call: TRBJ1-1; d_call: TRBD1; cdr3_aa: CASSYDLQGTAFF; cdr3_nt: TGTGCCAGCAGTTACGATCTACAGGGGACGGCTTTCTTT
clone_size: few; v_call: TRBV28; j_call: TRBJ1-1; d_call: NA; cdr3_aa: CASSDGTPMNTEAFF; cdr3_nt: TGTGCCAGCAGTGATGGGACACCTATGAACACTGAAGCTTTCTTT
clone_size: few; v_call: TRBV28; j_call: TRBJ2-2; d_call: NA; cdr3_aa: CASSPFGELFF; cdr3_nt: TGTGCCAGCAGCCCGTTCGGGGAGCTGTTTTTT
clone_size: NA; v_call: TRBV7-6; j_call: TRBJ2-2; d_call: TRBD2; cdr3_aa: CATEPRLGLAGTGELFF; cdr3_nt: TGTGCCACCGAACCCCGGCTGGGACTAGCAGGAACCGGGGAGCTGTTTTTT
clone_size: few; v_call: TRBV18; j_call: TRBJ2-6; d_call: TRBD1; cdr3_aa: CASSPRTGGSGANVLTF; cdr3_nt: TGTGCCAGCTCACCAAGGACAGGGGGTTCAGGGGCCAACGTCCTGACTTTC
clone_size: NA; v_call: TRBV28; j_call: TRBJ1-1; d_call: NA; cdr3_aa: CASSELTGPSFEAFF; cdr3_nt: TGTGCCAGCAGTGAGCTGACAGGCCCATCATTCGAGGCTTTCTTT
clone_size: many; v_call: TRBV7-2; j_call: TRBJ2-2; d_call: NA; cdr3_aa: CASSLAGGNIPGELFF; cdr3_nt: TGTGCCAGCAGCTTAGCGGGGGGAAATATTCCCGGGGAGCTGTTTTTT
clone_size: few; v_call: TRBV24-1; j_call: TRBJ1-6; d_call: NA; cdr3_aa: CATSDDGGSPLHF; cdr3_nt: TGTGCCACCAGTGATGACGGGGGATCACCCCTCCACTTT
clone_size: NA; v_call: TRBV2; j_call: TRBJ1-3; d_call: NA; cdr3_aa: CASSQGFPSGNTIYF; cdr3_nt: TGTGCCAGCAGTCAGGGGTTTCCTTCTGGAAACACCATATATTTT
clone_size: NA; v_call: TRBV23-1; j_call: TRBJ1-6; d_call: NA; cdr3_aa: CASSQQGLGNSPLHF; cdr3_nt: TGCGCCAGCAGTCAACAGGGGCTGGGTAATTCACCCCTCCACTTT
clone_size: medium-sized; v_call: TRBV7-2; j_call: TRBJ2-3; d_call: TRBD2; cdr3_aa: CASSDPGLAMNTQYF; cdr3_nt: TGTGCCAGCAGCGATCCGGGACTAGCAATGAATACGCAGTATTTT
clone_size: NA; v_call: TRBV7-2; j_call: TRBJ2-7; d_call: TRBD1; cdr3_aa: CASRDGQGTWEQYF; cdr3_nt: TGTGCCAGCAGGGACGGACAGGGAACATGGGAGCAGTACTTC
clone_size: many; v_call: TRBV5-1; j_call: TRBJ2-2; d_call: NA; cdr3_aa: CASSLRTNTGELFF; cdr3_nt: TGCGCCAGCAGCTTGCGAACGAACACCGGGGAGCTGTTTTTT
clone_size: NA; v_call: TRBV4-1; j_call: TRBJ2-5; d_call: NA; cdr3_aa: CASSFARTVGQETQYF; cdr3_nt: TGCGCCAGCAGCTTTGCCCGAACGGTAGGACAAGAGACCCAGTACTTC
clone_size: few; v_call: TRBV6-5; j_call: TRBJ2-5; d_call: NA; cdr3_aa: CASRSTGIYETQYF; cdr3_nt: TGTGCCAGCAGGAGTACAGGGATTTACGAGACCCAGTACTTC
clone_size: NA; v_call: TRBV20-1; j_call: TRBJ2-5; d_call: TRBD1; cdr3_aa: CSARPGTEVETQYF; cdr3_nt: TGCAGTGCTAGACCCGGGACAGAGGTCGAGACCCAGTACTTC
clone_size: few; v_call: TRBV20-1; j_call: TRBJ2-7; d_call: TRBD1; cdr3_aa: CSAPGQGVYEQYF; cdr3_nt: TGCAGTGCTCCGGGACAGGGGGTTTACGAGCAGTACTTC
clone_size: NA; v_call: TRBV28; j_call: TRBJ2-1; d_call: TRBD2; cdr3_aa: CASQGGGGVYNEQFF; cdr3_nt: TGTGCCAGCCAAGGCGGGGGGGGCGTCTACAATGAGCAGTTCTTC
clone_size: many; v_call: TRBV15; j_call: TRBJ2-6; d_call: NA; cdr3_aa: CATSRDLYRANVLTF; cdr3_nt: TGTGCCACCAGCAGAGACTTGTATAGGGCCAACGTCCTGACTTTC
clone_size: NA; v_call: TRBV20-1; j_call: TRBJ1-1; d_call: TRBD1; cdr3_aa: CSPGQGYTEAFF; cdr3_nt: TGCAGCCCCGGACAGGGGTACACTGAAGCTTTCTTT
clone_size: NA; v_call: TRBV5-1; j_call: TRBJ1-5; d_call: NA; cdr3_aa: CASSLCGEQPQHF; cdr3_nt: TGCGCCAGCAGCTTGTGTGGGGAACAGCCCCAGCATTTT
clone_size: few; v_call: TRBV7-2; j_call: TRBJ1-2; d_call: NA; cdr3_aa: CASSFGMGSGYTF; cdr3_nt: TGTGCCAGCAGCTTTGGGATGGGGAGCGGCTACACCTTC